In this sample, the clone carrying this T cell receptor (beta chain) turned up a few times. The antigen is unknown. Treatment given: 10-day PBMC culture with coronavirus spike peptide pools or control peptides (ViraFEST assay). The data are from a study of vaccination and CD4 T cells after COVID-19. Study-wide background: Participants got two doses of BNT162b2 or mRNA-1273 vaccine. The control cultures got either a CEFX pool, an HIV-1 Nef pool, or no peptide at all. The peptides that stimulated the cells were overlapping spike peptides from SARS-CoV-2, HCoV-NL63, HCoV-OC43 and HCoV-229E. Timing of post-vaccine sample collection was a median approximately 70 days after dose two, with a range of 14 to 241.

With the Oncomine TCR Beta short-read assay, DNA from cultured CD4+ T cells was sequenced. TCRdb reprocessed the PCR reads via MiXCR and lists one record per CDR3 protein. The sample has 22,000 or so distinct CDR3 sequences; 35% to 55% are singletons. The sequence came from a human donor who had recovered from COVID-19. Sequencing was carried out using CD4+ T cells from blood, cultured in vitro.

CDR3 sequence reads: CAALTWAGGFYEQYF. CDR3 DNA: TGTGCCGCCCTGACTTGGGCAGGGGGCTTCTACGAGCAGTACTTC. The chain couples TRBV6-2 or TRBV6-3 to TRBJ2-7; TRBD1 matches 8 bases. There are 15 residues in the CDR3. The V segment lost 11 bases and the J segment 3 bases; nucleotides outside the gene matches: 15. In germline, CDR1 is MNHEY, CDR2 SVGEGT.